The sample holds a few counts of the clone carrying this T cell receptor beta chain. This entry belongs to a study of early T cells in non-severe SARS-CoV-2 infection. Molecules of cDNA were individually given unique molecular identifiers that were attached to them. TCRdb analysed the 5' RACE reads with MiXCR anew, one entry per CDR3 protein. The table includes tens of thousands of distinct CDR3 sequences, approximately 5.9% detected once. Per the germline V gene, CDR1 is KGHDR and CDR2 is SFDVKD. V trimming: 3 bases; J trimming: 2 bases; junction bases outside the gene matches: 2. The CDR3 is made up of 14 amino acids.

This specimen consisted of whole blood, obtained at baseline. This TCR came from an adult who was a healthcare worker with PCR-confirmed SARS-CoV-2 infection or an uninfected control (not recorded which). The rearrangement uses TRBV24-1 and TRBJ1-2, with 7 bases fitting TRBD1. DNA for the CDR3: TGTGCCACCAGTGATCAGGACAGGAACTATGGCTACACCTTC. This encodes CATSDQDRNYGYTF.